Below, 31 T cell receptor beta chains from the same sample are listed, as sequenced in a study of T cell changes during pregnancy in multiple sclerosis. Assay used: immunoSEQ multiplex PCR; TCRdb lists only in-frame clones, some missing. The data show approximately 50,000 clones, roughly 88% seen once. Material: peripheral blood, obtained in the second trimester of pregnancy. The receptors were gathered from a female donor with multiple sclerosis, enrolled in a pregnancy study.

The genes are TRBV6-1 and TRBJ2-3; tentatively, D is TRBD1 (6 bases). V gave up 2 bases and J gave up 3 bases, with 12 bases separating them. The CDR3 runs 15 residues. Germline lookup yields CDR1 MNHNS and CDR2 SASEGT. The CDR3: CASSELAGETDTQYF. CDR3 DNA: TGTGCCAGCAGTGAATTGGCAGGGGAGACAGATACGCAGTATTTT.

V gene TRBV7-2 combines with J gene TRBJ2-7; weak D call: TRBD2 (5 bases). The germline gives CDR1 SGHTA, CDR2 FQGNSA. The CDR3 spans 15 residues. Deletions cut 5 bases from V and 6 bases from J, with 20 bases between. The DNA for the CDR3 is TGTGCCAGCAGCCCCCAAGGATACCTCCGGGGCGAGCAGTACTTC. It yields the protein CASSPQGYLRGEQYF.

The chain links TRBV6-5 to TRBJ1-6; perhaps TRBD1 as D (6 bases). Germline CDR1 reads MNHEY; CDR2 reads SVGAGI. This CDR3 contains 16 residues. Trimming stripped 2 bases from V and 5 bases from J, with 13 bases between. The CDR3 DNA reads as TGTGCCAGCAGTTACGCCCCAGCAGGGGATAATTCACCCCTCCACTTT. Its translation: CASSYAPAGDNSPLHF.

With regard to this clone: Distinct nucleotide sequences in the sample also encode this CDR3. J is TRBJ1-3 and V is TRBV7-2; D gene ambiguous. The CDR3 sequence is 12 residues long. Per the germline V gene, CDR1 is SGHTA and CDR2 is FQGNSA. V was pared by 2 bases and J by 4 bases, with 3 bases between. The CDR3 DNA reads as TGTGCCAGCAGCTTACTGGGAAACACCATATATTTT. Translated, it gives CASSLLGNTIYF.

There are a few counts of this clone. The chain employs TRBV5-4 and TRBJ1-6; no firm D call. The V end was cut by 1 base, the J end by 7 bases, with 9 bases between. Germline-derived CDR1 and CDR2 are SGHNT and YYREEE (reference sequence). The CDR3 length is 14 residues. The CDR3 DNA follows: TGTGCCAGCAGCTTGCCAGGAGGGAATTCACCCCTCCACTTT. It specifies CASSLPGGNSPLHF.

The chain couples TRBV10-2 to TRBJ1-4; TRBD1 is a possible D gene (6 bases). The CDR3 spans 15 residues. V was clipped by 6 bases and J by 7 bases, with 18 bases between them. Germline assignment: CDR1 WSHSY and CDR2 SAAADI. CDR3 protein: CASSDNRAYGEKLFF. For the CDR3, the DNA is TGCGCCAGCAGCGATAACAGGGCTTACGGTGAAAAACTGTTTTTT.

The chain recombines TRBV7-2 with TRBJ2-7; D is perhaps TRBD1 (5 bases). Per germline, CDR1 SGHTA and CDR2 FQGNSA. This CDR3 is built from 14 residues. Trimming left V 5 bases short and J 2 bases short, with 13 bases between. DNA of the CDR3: TGTGCCAGCAGCCCGACAGACTCCGCCTACGAGCAGTACTTC. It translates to CASSPTDSAYEQYF.

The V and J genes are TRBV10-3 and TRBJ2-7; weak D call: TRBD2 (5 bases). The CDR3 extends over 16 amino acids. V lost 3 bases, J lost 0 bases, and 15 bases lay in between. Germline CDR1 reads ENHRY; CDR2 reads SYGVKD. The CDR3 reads CAISDPGERSSYEQYF. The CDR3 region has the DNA TGTGCCATCAGTGACCCCGGGGAGAGAAGCTCCTACGAGCAGTACTTC.

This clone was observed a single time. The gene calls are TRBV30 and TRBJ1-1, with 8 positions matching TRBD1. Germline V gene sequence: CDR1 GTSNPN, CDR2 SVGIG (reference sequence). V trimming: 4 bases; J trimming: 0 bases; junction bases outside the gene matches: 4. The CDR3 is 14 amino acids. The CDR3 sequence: CAWNLGQVNTEAFF. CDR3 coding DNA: TGTGCCTGGAACTTGGGACAGGTGAACACTGAAGCTTTCTTT.

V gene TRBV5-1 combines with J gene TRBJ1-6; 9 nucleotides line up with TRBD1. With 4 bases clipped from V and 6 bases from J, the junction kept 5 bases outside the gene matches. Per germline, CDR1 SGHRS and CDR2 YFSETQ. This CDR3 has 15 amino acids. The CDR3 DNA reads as TGCGCCAGCAGCGGACAGGGGCCGGTTAATTCACCCCTCCACTTT. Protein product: CASSGQGPVNSPLHF.

CDR3 in amino acids: CASSLGSGTGPLAAEAFF. CDR3 bases: TGTGCCAGCAGCTTAGGATCCGGGACAGGGCCCCTAGCCGCTGAAGCTTTCTTT. The chain carries TRBV7-8 and TRBJ1-1; 9 positions agree with TRBD1. The V gene end was trimmed by 1 base and the J gene end by 6 bases; junction bases not matched to a gene: 15. Germline V lookup: CDR1 SGHVS, CDR2 FQNEAQ. CDR3 length equals 18 residues. Combining the CDR3 with reference TRBV7-8 and TRBJ1-1 gives the whole variable domain GAGVSQSPRYKVAKRGQDVALRCDPISGHVSLFWYQQALGQGPEFLTYFQNEAQLDKSGLPSDRFFAERPEGSVSTLKIQRTQQEDSAVYLCASSLGSGTGPLAAEAFFGQGTRLTVV.

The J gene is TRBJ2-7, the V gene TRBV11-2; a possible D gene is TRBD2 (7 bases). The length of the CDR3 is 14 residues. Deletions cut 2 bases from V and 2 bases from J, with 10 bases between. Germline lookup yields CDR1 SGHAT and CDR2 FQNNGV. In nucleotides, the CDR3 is TGTGCCAGCAGCTTAATAGGGGGGGCCTACGAGCAGTACTTC. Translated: CASSLIGGAYEQYF.

CDR3 sequence: CASSRHTLSGANVLTF. In DNA, the CDR3 is TGCGCCAGCAGCCGGCATACCCTTTCTGGGGCCAACGTCCTGACTTTC. The V and J genes are TRBV4-3 and TRBJ2-6, with D unclear. The V gene lost 4 bases and the J gene lost 1 base, with 11 bases spanning the gap. This CDR3 contains 16 residues. The V gene's germline CDR1 is LGHNA and CDR2 YSLEER.

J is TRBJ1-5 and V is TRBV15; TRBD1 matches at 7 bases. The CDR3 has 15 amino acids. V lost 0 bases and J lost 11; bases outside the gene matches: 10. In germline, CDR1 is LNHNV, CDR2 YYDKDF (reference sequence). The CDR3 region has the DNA TGTGCCACCAGCAGAGATCCCACAGGGGAGGTTGCCCAGCATTTT. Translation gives CATSRDPTGEVAQHF. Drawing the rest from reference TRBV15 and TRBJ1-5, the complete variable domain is DAMVIQNPRYQVTQFGKPVTLSCSQTLNHNVMYWYQQKSSQAPKLLFHYYDKDFNNEADTPDNFQSRRPNTSFCFLDIRSPGLGDTAMYLCATSRDPTGEVAQHFGDGTRLSIL.

Here the CDR3 reads CASSYLPGLAGEFF. The CDR3 nucleotides are TGTGCCAGCAGTTACCTTCCGGGACTGGCGGGAGAGTTCTTC. V and J are TRBV6-5 and TRBJ2-1; 7 bases are shared with TRBD2. This CDR3 has 14 residues. J gave up 14 bases and V 2 bases, and 12 bases lay outside the gene matches. Germline V gene sequence: CDR1 MNHEY, CDR2 SVGAGI.

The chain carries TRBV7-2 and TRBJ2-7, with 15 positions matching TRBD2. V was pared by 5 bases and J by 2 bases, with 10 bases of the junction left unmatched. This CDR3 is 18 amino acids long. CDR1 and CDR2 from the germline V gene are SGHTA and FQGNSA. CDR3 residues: CASSRRTSGGAAAYEQYF. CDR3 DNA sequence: TGTGCCAGCAGCCGACGGACTAGCGGGGGGGCCGCGGCCTACGAGCAGTACTTC.

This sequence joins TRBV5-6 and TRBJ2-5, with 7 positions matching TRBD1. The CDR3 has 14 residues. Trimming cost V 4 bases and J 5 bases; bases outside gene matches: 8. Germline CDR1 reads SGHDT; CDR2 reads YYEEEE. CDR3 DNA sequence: TGTGCCAGCAGCCGAATGACAGGGTTGGAGACCCAGTACTTC. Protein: CASSRMTGLETQYF.

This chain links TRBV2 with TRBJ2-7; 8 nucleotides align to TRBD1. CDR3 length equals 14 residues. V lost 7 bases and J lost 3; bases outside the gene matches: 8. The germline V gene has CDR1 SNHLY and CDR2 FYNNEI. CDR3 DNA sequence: TGTGCCAGCAAGTGGGTGGACAGGGTCTACGAGCAGTACTTC. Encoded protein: CASKWVDRVYEQYF.

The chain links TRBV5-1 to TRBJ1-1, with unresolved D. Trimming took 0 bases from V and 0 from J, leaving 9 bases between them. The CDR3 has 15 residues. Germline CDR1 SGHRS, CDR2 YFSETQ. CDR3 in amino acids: CASSLGAVMNTEAFF. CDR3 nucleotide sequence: TGCGCCAGCAGCTTGGGTGCAGTAATGAACACTGAAGCTTTCTTT.

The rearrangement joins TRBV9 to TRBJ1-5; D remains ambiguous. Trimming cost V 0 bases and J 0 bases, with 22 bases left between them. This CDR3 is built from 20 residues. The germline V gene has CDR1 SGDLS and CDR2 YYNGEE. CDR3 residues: CASSVATSGPDYYSNQPQHF. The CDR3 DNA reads TGTGCCAGCAGCGTAGCTACGAGTGGGCCCGACTACTATAGCAATCAGCCCCAGCATTTT.

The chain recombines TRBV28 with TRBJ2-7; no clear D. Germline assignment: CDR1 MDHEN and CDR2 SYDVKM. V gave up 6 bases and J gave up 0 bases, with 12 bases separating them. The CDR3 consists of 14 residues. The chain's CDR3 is CASSLSGSSYEQYF. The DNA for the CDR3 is TGTGCCAGCAGCCTATCAGGTAGCTCCTACGAGCAGTACTTC.

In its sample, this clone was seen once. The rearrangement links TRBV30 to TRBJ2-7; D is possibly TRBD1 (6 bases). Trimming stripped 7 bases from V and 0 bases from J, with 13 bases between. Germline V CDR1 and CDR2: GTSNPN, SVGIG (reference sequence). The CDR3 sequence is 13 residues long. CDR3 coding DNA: TGTGCCTACTGTAGGGACAACTCCTACGAGCAGTACTTC. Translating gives CAYCRDNSYEQYF.

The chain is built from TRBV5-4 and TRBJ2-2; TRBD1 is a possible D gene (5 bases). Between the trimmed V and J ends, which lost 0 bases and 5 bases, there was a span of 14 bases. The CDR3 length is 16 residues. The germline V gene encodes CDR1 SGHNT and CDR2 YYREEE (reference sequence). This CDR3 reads CASSLARQGITGELFF. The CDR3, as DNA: TGTGCCAGCAGCTTGGCCCGTCAGGGAATTACCGGGGAGCTGTTTTTT.

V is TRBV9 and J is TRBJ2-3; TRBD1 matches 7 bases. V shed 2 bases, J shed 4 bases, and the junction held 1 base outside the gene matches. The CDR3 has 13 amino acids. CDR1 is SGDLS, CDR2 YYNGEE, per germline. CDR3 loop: CASSVQGADTQYF. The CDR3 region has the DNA TGTGCCAGCAGCGTCCAGGGGGCAGATACGCAGTATTTT.

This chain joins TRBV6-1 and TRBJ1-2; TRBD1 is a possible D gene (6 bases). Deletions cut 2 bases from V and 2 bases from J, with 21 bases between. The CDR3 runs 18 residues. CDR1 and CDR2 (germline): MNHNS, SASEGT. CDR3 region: CASSEYSGVDSQNYGYTF. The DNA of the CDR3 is TGTGCCAGCAGTGAATACTCGGGTGTGGACAGTCAGAACTATGGCTACACCTTC.

In DNA form, the CDR3 reads TGCGCCAGCAGCTCTAGGACAGGCTTAGGGGAAGCTTTCTTT. Encoded protein: CASSSRTGLGEAFF. The chain carries TRBV5-1 and TRBJ1-1; 7 bases are shared with TRBD1. The CDR3 is 14 amino acids. From germline, CDR1 is SGHRS and CDR2 YFSETQ. Trimming removed 3 bases from V and 8 bases from J; junction bases left unmatched: 10.

CDR3 loop: CASSLVGNYGYTF. In nucleotides, the CDR3 is TGTGCCAGCAGCTTGGTCGGGAACTATGGCTACACCTTC. The J gene is TRBJ1-2, the V gene TRBV5-5; D remains unclear. The V end lost 0 bases, the J end lost 2 bases, and 5 bases lay between the germline ends. This CDR3 has 13 residues. Germline assignment: CDR1 SGHKS and CDR2 YYEKEE (reference sequence).

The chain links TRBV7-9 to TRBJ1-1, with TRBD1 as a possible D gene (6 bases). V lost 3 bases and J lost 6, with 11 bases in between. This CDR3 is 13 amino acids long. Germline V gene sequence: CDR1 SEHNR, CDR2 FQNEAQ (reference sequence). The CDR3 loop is CASSFTQGPEAFF. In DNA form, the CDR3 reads TGTGCCAGCAGCTTTACACAGGGTCCTGAAGCTTTCTTT.

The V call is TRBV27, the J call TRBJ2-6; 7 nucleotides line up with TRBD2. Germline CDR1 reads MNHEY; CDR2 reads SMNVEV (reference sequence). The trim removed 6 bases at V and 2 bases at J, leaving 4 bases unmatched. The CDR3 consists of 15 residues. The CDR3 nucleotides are TGTGCCAGCAGGGGAGGGGAAGCTGGGGCCAACGTCCTGACTTTC. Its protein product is CASRGGEAGANVLTF.

The CDR3 reads CASSQQAGLYPHEQYF. In DNA form, the CDR3 reads TGCGCCAGCAGCCAACAGGCCGGACTCTACCCTCACGAGCAGTACTTC. This chain joins TRBV4-1 and TRBJ2-7; tentative D call: TRBD2 (5 bases). The CDR3 is 16 residues long. Trimming stripped 2 bases from V and 5 bases from J, with 19 bases between. In germline, CDR1 is MGHRA, CDR2 YSYEKL.

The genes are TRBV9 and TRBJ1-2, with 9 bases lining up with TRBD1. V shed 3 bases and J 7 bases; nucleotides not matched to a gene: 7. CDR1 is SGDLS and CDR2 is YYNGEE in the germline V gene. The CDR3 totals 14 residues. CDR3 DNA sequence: TGTGCCAGCAGCGCCACAGGGGGCTTGGGTGGCTACACCTTC. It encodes CASSATGGLGGYTF. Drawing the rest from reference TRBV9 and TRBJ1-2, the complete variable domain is DSGVTQTPKHLITATGQRVTLRCSPRSGDLSVYWYQQSLDQGLQFLIQYYNGEERAKGNILERFSAQQFPDLHSELNLSSLELGDSALYFCASSATGGLGGYTFGSGTRLTVV.